A single T cell receptor (beta chain) is shown here with its context. Its antigen remains unknown. Germline V gene data show CDR1 as SGHTA and CDR2 as FQGNSA. This CDR3 has 15 amino acids. V dropped 1 base and J dropped 4; count of bases not matched to a gene: 6. These data originate in a study of T cell responses to AZD1222 COVID-19 vaccine. Study-level results: Among those given AZD1222, only five to seven were seropositive at baseline.

Sequencing used immunoSEQ multiplex PCR; TCRdb keeps in-frame clones, though not all of them. The table records around 81,000 clones, about 82% of them present only once. The receptor was derived from an adult in good health. The source was peripheral blood, collected on day 0 of AZD1222 vaccination. The J gene is TRBJ1-2, the V gene TRBV7-2; TRBD1 aligns across 7 bases. CDR3 sequence reads: CASSLGGRGGYGYTF. The DNA of the CDR3 is TGTGCCAGCAGCTTAGGCGGCAGGGGGGGCTATGGCTACACCTTC. Full variable domain (remainder filled in from reference TRBV7-2 and TRBJ1-2): GAGVSQSPSNKVTEKGKDVELRCDPISGHTALYWYRQSLGQGLEFLIYFQGNSAPDKSGLPSDRFSAERTGGSVSTLTIQRTQQEDSAVYLCASSLGGRGGYGYTFGSGTRLTVV.